The rows below give T cell receptor beta chains drawn from one sample of a study of cytomegalovirus exposure and HLA in healthy donors. TCRdb's copy holds only in-frame clones and misses some; the assay was immunoSEQ multiplex PCR. The data hold 150,000 to 200,000 clones, with about four fifths observed a single time. The specimen was PBMCs. The receptors derive from a woman aged 45-59 years in good health and CMV-seronegative. Both conserved end residues are part of each CDR3. The D gene is left open where the match is weak. The size field is filled for only some rows; it gives once, few, many or a size class.

abundance	j_gene	d_gene	v_gene	CDR3aa	CDR3nt
.	TRBJ2-1	TRBD2	TRBV9	CASSRGGPSYNEQFF	TGTGCCAGCAGCCGGGGGGGCCCCTCCTACAATGAGCAGTTCTTC
.	TRBJ1-1	TRBD1	TRBV29-1	CSVGGDRGRNTEAFF	TGCAGCGTTGGGGGGGACAGGGGGCGCAACACTGAAGCTTTCTTT
.	TRBJ2-5	TRBD1	TRBV18	CASSPLGQQETQYF	TGTGCCAGCTCCCCACTGGGACAGCAAGAGACCCAGTACTTC
.	TRBJ1-2	.	TRBV5-4	CASSLVGRPTEGYTF	TGTGCCAGCAGCTTGGTGGGCCGACCAACAGAAGGCTACACCTTC
.	TRBJ2-3	TRBD2	TRBV7-8	CASSLAGTSGSYGTQYF	TGTGCCAGCAGCTTAGCCGGGACTAGCGGGAGTTATGGTACGCAGTATTTT
.	TRBJ2-1	TRBD1	TRBV19	CASQPDPTGGREQFF	TGTGCCAGCCAGCCTGATCCGACAGGGGGCAGGGAGCAGTTCTTC
.	TRBJ1-5	TRBD1	TRBV28	CASSFDRGHQPQHF	TGTGCCAGCAGTTTTGACAGGGGGCATCAGCCCCAGCATTTT
.	TRBJ1-1	.	TRBV28	CASRSQGDEAFF	TGTGCCAGCAGGTCCCAGGGTGATGAAGCTTTCTTT
few	TRBJ2-1	TRBD2	TRBV5-4	CASSFGLDSVNEQFF	TGTGCCAGCAGCTTTGGACTAGATTCTGTCAATGAGCAGTTCTTC
.	TRBJ2-7	.	TRBV9	CASSVGGNSGEQYF	TGTGCCAGCAGCGTAGGAGGGAACTCGGGGGAGCAGTACTTC
.	TRBJ1-1	.	TRBV28	CASSLLPEAEAFF	TGTGCCAGCAGTTTACTCCCCGAGGCGGAAGCTTTCTTT
.	TRBJ2-3	TRBD2	TRBV7-6	CASSLNPGLAVDTQYF	TGTGCCAGCAGCTTGAACCCTGGACTAGCGGTAGATACGCAGTATTTT
.	TRBJ2-7	.	TRBV9	CASSVPPGSYEQYF	TGTGCCAGCAGCGTACCCCCCGGTTCCTACGAGCAGTACTTC
.	TRBJ2-1	TRBD1	TRBV4-1	CASSPRQGPTYNEQFF	TGCGCCAGCAGCCCCCGACAGGGACCTACCTACAATGAGCAGTTCTTC
.	TRBJ1-5	.	TRBV27	CASRPLTGQSVQPQHF	TGTGCCAGCAGACCCCTAACCGGACAGTCGGTTCAGCCCCAGCATTTT
.	TRBJ1-2	.	TRBV4-2	CASSQEAGYNGYTF	TGTGCCAGCAGCCAAGAGGCGGGGTACAATGGCTACACCTTC
.	TRBJ2-1	.	TRBV6-6	CASCGPPNEQFF	TGTGCCAGCTGCGGGCCCCCCAATGAGCAGTTCTTC
.	TRBJ1-1	TRBD1	TRBV18	CASSSPGTGYGTEAFF	TGTGCCAGCTCCTCCCCGGGGACAGGGTATGGAACTGAAGCTTTCTTT
.	TRBJ2-7	TRBD1	TRBV13	CASSLGQGDYEQYF	TGTGCCAGCAGCTTAGGTCAGGGGGACTACGAGCAGTACTTC
.	TRBJ2-3	.	TRBV6-1	CASSERQGDTQYF	TGTGCCAGCAGTGAACGCCAGGGGGATACGCAGTATTTT
.	TRBJ1-6	.	TRBV11-2	CASNRAGTNYNSPLHF	TGTGCCAGCAACCGTGCAGGGACAAACTATAATTCACCCCTCCACTTT
.	TRBJ1-5	TRBD1	TRBV7-6	CASSPGGVQPQHF	TGTGCCAGCAGCCCAGGGGGTGTTCAGCCCCAGCATTTT
once	TRBJ1-6	TRBD1	TRBV6-5	CASRGQGNSPLHF	TGTGCCAGCAGGGGACAGGGAAATTCACCCCTCCACTTT
.	TRBJ1-2	.	TRBV7-9	CASSLGQGYGYTF	TGTGCCAGCAGCTTGGGGCAGGGCTATGGCTACACCTTC
once	TRBJ1-1	.	TRBV28	CASSPLGRRDTEAFF	TGTGCCAGCAGTCCTCTTGGGCGCAGGGACACTGAAGCTTTCTTT
.	TRBJ1-2	.	TRBV27	CASSAAGSTLSNYGYTF	TGTGCCAGCAGTGCCGCCGGGTCAACTCTCTCTAACTATGGCTACACCTTC
.	TRBJ2-7	TRBD2	TRBV7-9	CASSLTAGGQYEQYF	TGTGCCAGCAGCTTGACGGCGGGAGGTCAGTACGAGCAGTACTTC
.	TRBJ1-1	.	TRBV18	CASSPTRTEAFF	TGTGCCAGCTCACCCACACGTACTGAAGCTTTCTTT
.	TRBJ1-2	TRBD1	TRBV4-2	CASSQETGQGAYGYTF	TGTGCCAGCAGCCAAGAAACGGGACAGGGGGCCTATGGCTACACCTTC
.	TRBJ1-6	.	TRBV9	CASSVGGTGSNSPLHF	TGTGCCAGCAGCGTAGGTGGAACAGGGAGTAATTCACCCCTCCACTTT